The rows below give T cell receptor beta chains drawn from one sample of a study of T cell responses to AZD1222 COVID-19 vaccine. Some clones are missing from TCRdb's copy, which holds only in-frame ones; the method was immunoSEQ multiplex PCR. The sample has 130,000 to 150,000 clones, about 81% seen once; the top ten hold over 4%. The source was peripheral blood, collected on day 0 of MenACWY control vaccination. The receptors stem from an adult in good health. Each CDR3 is given with its conserved first and last residue. A D gene is named only where the DNA matches it firmly. The size entry is marked missing in some rows and otherwise reads once, few, many or a size class.

d_call	v_call	clone_size	j_call	cdr3_aa	cdr3_nt
NA	TRBV11-2	once	TRBJ2-3	CASSLDPGERGTQYF	TGTGCCAGCAGCTTAGATCCCGGGGAAAGGGGGACGCAGTATTTT
TRBD1	TRBV27	few	TRBJ2-5	CASKLTGVGVGTQYF	TGTGCCAGCAAGCTGACAGGGGTGGGTGTGGGAACCCAGTACTTC
NA	TRBV6-1	NA	TRBJ1-2	CASSEDEGAYYGYTF	TGTGCCAGCAGTGAAGACGAAGGGGCATACTATGGCTACACCTTC
NA	TRBV4-1	once	TRBJ1-1	CASSLGQTNTEAFF	TGCGCCAGCAGCCTTGGACAGACGAACACTGAAGCTTTCTTT
NA	TRBV10-2	NA	TRBJ1-5	CASSDSLNQPQHF	TGCGCCAGCAGCGACAGTCTGAATCAGCCCCAGCATTTT
NA	TRBV12-1	few	TRBJ2-2	CASSPVGTSGGERSDTGELFF	TGTGCCAGCAGCCCAGTCGGGACTAGCGGGGGGGAAAGATCGGACACCGGGGAGCTGTTTTTT
NA	TRBV9	NA	TRBJ2-1	CASSGRRDGNNEQFF	TGTGCCAGCAGCGGCCGCCGGGACGGCAACAATGAGCAGTTCTTC
TRBD2	TRBV7-7	NA	TRBJ2-2	CASKIAGATGELFF	TGTGCCAGCAAAATAGCGGGGGCCACCGGGGAGCTGTTTTTT
NA	TRBV7-8	NA	TRBJ2-2	CASSSRNTGELFF	TGTGCCAGCAGCTCGAGGAACACCGGGGAGCTGTTTTTT
TRBD1	TRBV4-1	few	TRBJ1-1	CASSPGQGPMNTEAFF	TGCGCCAGCAGCCCAGGACAGGGACCCATGAACACTGAAGCTTTCTTT
NA	TRBV5-1	NA	TRBJ1-6	CASSPQTGSAHSPLHF	TGCGCCAGCAGCCCTCAGACAGGTTCTGCCCATTCACCCCTCCACTTT
TRBD1	TRBV3-1/TRBV3-2	NA	TRBJ2-2	CASNPGTANTGELFF	TGTGCCAGCAACCCCGGGACAGCGAACACCGGGGAGCTGTTTTTT
NA	TRBV4-1	NA	TRBJ2-1	CASSQEHSEQFF	TGCGCCAGCAGCCAAGAGCACAGTGAGCAGTTCTTC
NA	TRBV7-6	NA	TRBJ1-1	CASSLAAGPVNTEAFF	TGTGCCAGCAGCTTAGCGGCAGGACCTGTGAACACTGAAGCTTTCTTT
NA	TRBV28	few	TRBJ2-3	CASSFIGEKADTQYF	TGTGCCAGCAGTTTTATAGGGGAGAAAGCAGATACGCAGTATTTT
NA	TRBV6-5	once	TRBJ1-6	CASSQPGPKGSPLHF	TGTGCCAGCAGCCAGCCGGGACCCAAGGGGTCACCCCTCCACTTT
NA	TRBV4-1	NA	TRBJ2-3	CASSPSFGQLDTQYF	TGCGCCAGCAGCCCTTCATTCGGACAACTAGATACGCAGTATTTT
NA	TRBV19	few	TRBJ1-1	CASTLTTVNTEAFF	TGTGCCAGTACCCTGACGACGGTGAACACTGAAGCTTTCTTT
TRBD1	TRBV28	NA	TRBJ1-6	CASSATGANSPLHF	TGTGCCAGCAGTGCGACAGGGGCTAATTCACCCCTCCACTTT
NA	TRBV7-2	NA	TRBJ2-5	CASSYRLTKETQYF	TGTGCCAGCAGCTATCGACTAACTAAAGAGACCCAGTACTTC
TRBD1	TRBV29-1	NA	TRBJ1-2	CSVDRGYGYTF	TGCAGCGTCGACAGGGGTTATGGCTACACCTTC
NA	TRBV27	NA	TRBJ2-7	CASKRGSSSYEQYF	TGTGCCAGCAAAAGGGGCTCGAGCTCCTACGAGCAGTACTTC
NA	TRBV12-5	NA	TRBJ1-6	CASGLWDTNSPLHF	TGTGCTAGTGGTTTGTGGGACACTAATTCACCCCTCCACTTT
NA	TRBV12-3/TRBV12-4	NA	TRBJ1-1	CASRSWGTEAFF	TGTGCCAGCAGGTCGTGGGGAACTGAAGCTTTCTTT
NA	TRBV7-9	once	TRBJ1-2	CASSLEGVAGYTF	TGTGCCAGCAGCTTAGAAGGGGTGGCTGGCTACACCTTC
NA	TRBV12-3/TRBV12-4	NA	TRBJ1-5	CASSLPGLEGHF	TGTGCCAGCAGTTTACCGGGACTCGAGGGGCATTTT
TRBD1	TRBV7-8	NA	TRBJ1-1	CASRPRGGDNTEAFF	TGTGCCAGCAGGCCCAGGGGGGGCGACAACACTGAAGCTTTCTTT
NA	TRBV13	once	TRBJ1-1	CASSLAGLGGWGAEAFF	TGTGCCAGCAGCTTAGCCGGCCTCGGGGGGTGGGGAGCTGAAGCTTTCTTT
TRBD2	TRBV2	once	TRBJ2-5	CASTDGGAGGETQYF	TGTGCCAGCACCGACGGGGGGGCGGGCGGCGAGACCCAGTACTTC
NA	TRBV30	NA	TRBJ1-1	CAWRAGNTEAFF	TGTGCCTGGAGGGCAGGGAACACTGAAGCTTTCTTT
NA	TRBV5-1	NA	TRBJ1-3	CASSLETEGNTIYF	TGCGCCAGCAGCTTGGAAACAGAAGGAAACACCATATATTTT
TRBD1	TRBV6-5	NA	TRBJ1-2	CASSYSGQRIGGYTF	TGTGCCAGCAGTTACTCGGGACAGCGCATAGGCGGCTACACCTTC
NA	TRBV29-1	NA	TRBJ1-1	CSVTRAGFETEAFF	TGCAGCGTTACCCGAGCAGGGTTTGAGACTGAAGCTTTCTTT
NA	TRBV6-5	few	TRBJ1-1	CASRKQRNTEAFF	TGTGCCAGCAGGAAGCAGAGGAACACTGAAGCTTTCTTT
NA	TRBV19	NA	TRBJ2-2	CASSIDRAVTGELFF	TGTGCCAGTAGTATAGATCGGGCGGTTACCGGGGAGCTGTTTTTT
NA	TRBV10-3	NA	TRBJ1-5	CAISLWDSNQPQHF	TGTGCCATCAGCCTATGGGACAGCAATCAGCCCCAGCATTTT
NA	TRBV21-1	NA	TRBJ2-5	CASSKCGDQETQYF	TGTGCCAGCAGCAAATGCGGGGATCAAGAGACCCAGTACTTC
NA	TRBV2	NA	TRBJ1-5	CASSEIGAGQPQHF	TGTGCCAGCAGTGAAATAGGGGCAGGGCAGCCCCAGCATTTT
NA	TRBV5-6	NA	TRBJ1-3	CASSLVVSSGNTIYF	TGTGCCAGCAGCTTGGTTGTGAGCTCTGGAAACACCATATATTTT
NA	TRBV3-1/TRBV3-2	once	TRBJ1-3	CASSQDNPGRGNTIYF	TGTGCCAGCAGCCAAGATAATCCCGGCCGAGGAAACACCATATATTTT
NA	TRBV6-4	NA	TRBJ2-1	CASSAEGSYNEQFF	TGTGCCAGCAGTGCCGAGGGCTCCTACAATGAGCAGTTCTTC
NA	TRBV20-1	few	TRBJ2-1	CSASGSYNEQFF	TGCAGTGCTAGTGGCTCCTACAATGAGCAGTTCTTC
TRBD2	TRBV3-1/TRBV3-2	NA	TRBJ2-1	CASSQEELLTPTSGGGYEQFF	TGTGCCAGCAGCCAAGAGGAACTGTTAACACCGACTAGCGGGGGGGGCTATGAGCAGTTCTTC
NA	TRBV16	NA	TRBJ1-5	CASSQSGTGNQPQHF	TGTGCCAGCAGCCAATCGGGTACGGGCAATCAGCCCCAGCATTTT
TRBD1	TRBV2	NA	TRBJ1-2	CASNSQGTNYGYTF	TGTGCCAGCAACTCACAGGGGACTAACTATGGCTACACCTTC
NA	TRBV5-5	NA	TRBJ1-2	CASSPTSPGASYGYTF	TGTGCCAGCAGTCCGACGTCCCCGGGGGCAAGCTATGGCTACACCTTC
NA	TRBV28	NA	TRBJ1-6	CASSFGGSPLHF	TGTGCCAGCAGTTTTGGGGGGTCACCCCTCCACTTT
NA	TRBV7-9	few	TRBJ1-1	CASTSRAATNTEAFF	TGTGCCAGCACCTCGAGGGCGGCCACGAACACTGAAGCTTTCTTT
TRBD1	TRBV5-3	few	TRBJ2-7	CARSPGGPQGTDPWEQYF	TGTGCCAGAAGCCCTGGAGGTCCTCAGGGGACAGACCCTTGGGAGCAGTACTTC
TRBD2	TRBV19	once	TRBJ2-1	CASSPGGARNEQFF	TGTGCCAGTAGTCCCGGGGGGGCGCGCAATGAGCAGTTCTTC